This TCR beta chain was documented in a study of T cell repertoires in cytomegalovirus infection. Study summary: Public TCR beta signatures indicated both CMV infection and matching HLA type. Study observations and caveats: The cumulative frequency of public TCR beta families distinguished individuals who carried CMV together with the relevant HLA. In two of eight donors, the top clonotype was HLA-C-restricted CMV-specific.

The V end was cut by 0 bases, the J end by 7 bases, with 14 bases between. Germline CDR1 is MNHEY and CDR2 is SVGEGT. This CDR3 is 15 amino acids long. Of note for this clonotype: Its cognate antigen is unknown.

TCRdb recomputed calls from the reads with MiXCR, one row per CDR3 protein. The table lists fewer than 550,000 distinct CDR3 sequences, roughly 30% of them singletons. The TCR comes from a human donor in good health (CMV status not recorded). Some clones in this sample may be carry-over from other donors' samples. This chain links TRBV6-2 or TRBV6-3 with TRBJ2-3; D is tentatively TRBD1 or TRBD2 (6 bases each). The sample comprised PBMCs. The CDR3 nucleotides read TGTGCCAGCAGTTACTCGGGGGGCCCCACGTATACGCAGTATTTT. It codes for CASSYSGGPTYTQYF.